Listed below are T cell receptor beta chains from one sample, sequenced in a study of blood T cell repertoires in COVID-19. Method: immunoSEQ multiplex PCR; TCRdb's copy keeps in-frame clones and lacks some. The repertoire includes fewer than 75,000 clones, about 90% of them detected once, and approximately 1.3% sits in the top ten. Sequencing was performed on peripheral blood. These receptors were taken from a man aged 55 to 70 with acute or convalescent COVID-19. CDR3s include the opening cysteine and the closing phenylalanine or tryptophan.

v_gene,j_gene,CDR3aa
TRBV19,TRBJ1-5,CASSMTDQPQHF
TRBV19,TRBJ2-7,CASSTTWTAYEQYF
TRBV19,TRBJ2-3,CASQMTGTSTDTQYF
TRBV3-1/TRBV3-2,TRBJ1-4,CASSQIGSSTNEKLFF
TRBV20-1,TRBJ2-7,CSAALGPIYYF
TRBV18,TRBJ1-5,CASSPTGPTGNQPQHF
TRBV2,TRBJ1-6,CASSRTDYNSPLHF
TRBV5-1,TRBJ1-4,CASSLGRPLATNEKLFF
TRBV6-5,TRBJ2-7,CATLGQGAYEQYF
TRBV7-9,TRBJ1-1,CASSQSTGGEAEAFF
TRBV7-6,TRBJ2-1,CASSPGLARGGQFF
TRBV5-1,TRBJ2-5,CASSLDPGMSGGRETQYF
TRBV7-7,TRBJ2-1,CASSLSPGVAGDFDNEQFF
TRBV7-6,TRBJ1-3,CASSPTGGPVSTIYF
TRBV15,TRBJ1-1,CATSSDGGNTEAFF
TRBV11-3,TRBJ2-1,CASSSHSGRYNEQFF
TRBV7-8,TRBJ1-2,CASMPGGTNYGYTF
TRBV9,TRBJ1-4,CASSVLGREGEKLFF
TRBV6-4,TRBJ1-6,CASRGQGASPLHF
TRBV19,TRBJ1-1,CASRVRVNTEAFF
TRBV11-2,TRBJ2-2,CASSLGGTYGTGELFF
TRBV18,TRBJ1-5,CASSSSQGNQPQHF
TRBV27,TRBJ1-5,CASSSGGNSNQPQHF
TRBV5-1,TRBJ1-4,CASRTQTNEKLFF
TRBV27,TRBJ2-2,CASSLKVPVPTGELFF
TRBV5-1,TRBJ2-3,CASSPRTSGYTDTQYF
TRBV7-9,TRBJ1-2,CASSLGGQEAVYGYTF
TRBV6-5,TRBJ1-1,CASSSRTGLRTEAFF
TRBV7-9,TRBJ2-1,CASSPGTSGYNEQFF
TRBV4-1,TRBJ2-1,CASSPRSSGDSSTYNEQFF
TRBV9,TRBJ1-1,CASSVKGLRNTEAFF
TRBV4-2,TRBJ1-1,CASSQSGRDTEAFF
TRBV6-6,TRBJ1-6,CASSSGTGYNSPLHF
TRBV3-1/TRBV3-2,TRBJ2-4,CASSQGGGKNIQYF
TRBV5-6,TRBJ1-5,CASSSWGGGFHQPQHF
TRBV25-1,TRBJ2-3,CASSFTGTQYF
TRBV25-1,TRBJ1-6,CASSAPDNSPLHF
TRBV7-9,TRBJ1-1,CASSSWTEGPEAFF
TRBV7-9,TRBJ2-5,CASTSGGMALGQETQYF
TRBV11-3,TRBJ2-3,CASSLRLAGITDTQYF
TRBV6-1,TRBJ1-6,CASSENRASSPLHF
TRBV19,TRBJ2-7,CASSSSGIYYEQYF
TRBV25-1,TRBJ1-2,CASSPRGPYYGYTF
TRBV27,TRBJ2-7,CASKTGLYEQYF
TRBV28,TRBJ2-6,CASSDLYFSGANVLTF
TRBV19,TRBJ1-2,CASTPAGGYGYTF
TRBV6-4,TRBJ1-1,CASSAERNTEAFF
TRBV5-1,TRBJ2-2,CASSLGTGGTGELFF
TRBV30,TRBJ1-6,CAWTAGPTSIPLHF